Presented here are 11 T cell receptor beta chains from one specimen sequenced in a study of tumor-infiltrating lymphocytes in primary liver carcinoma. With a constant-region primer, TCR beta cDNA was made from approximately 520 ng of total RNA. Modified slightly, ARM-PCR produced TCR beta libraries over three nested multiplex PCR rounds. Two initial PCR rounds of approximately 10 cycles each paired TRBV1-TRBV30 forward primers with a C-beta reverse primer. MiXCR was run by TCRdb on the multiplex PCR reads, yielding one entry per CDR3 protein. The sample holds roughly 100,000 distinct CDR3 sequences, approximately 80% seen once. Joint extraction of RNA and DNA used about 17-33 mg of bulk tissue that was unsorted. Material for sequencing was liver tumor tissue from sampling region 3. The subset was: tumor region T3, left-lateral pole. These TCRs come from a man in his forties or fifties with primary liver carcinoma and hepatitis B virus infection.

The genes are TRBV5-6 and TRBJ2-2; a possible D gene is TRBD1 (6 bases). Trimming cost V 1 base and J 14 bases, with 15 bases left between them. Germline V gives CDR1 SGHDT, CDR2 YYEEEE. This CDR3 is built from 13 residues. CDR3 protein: CASSLWDTGKLFF. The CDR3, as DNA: TGTGCCAGCAGCTTGTGGGACACCGGGAAACTGTTTTTT.

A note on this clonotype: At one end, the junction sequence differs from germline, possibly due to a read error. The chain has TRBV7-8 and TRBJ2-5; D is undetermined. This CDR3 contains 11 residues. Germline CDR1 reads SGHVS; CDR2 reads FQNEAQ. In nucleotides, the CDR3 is TGTGCCAGCAGCCCCGTGGAGACCCAGTATTTC. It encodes CASSPVETQYF.

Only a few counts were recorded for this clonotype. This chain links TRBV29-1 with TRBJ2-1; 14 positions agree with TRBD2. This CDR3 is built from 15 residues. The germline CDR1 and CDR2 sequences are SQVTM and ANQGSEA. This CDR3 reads CGVSGTSGRGDEQFF. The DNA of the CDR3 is TGCGGTGTGAGCGGGACTAGCGGGAGAGGCGATGAGCAGTTCTTC.

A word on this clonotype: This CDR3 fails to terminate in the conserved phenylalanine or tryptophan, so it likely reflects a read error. CDR3 DNA: TGCGGCGTTGAAGTATCCGCCAGCGCCTCCTATGGCTACACCTCC. It translates to CGVEVSASASYGYTS. The rearrangement uses TRBV29-1 and TRBJ1-2; no reliable D call. The V gene's germline CDR1 is SQVTM and CDR2 ANQGSEA. The CDR3 loop spans 15 amino acids.

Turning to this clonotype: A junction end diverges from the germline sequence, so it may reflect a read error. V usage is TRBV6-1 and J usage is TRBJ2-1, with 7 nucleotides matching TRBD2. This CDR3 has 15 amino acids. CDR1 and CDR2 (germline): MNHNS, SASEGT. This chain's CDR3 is CASSEGTNGNNKQFF. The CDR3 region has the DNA TGTGCTAGCAGTGAAGGGACTAACGGGAACAATAAGCAGTTCTTC.

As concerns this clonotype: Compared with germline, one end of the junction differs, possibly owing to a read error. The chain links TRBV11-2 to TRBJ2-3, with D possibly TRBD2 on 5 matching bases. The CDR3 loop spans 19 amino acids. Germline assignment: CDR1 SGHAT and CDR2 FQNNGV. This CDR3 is CASGLSLGSRIVTKHTQYF. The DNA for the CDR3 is TGTGCCAGCGGCTTATCATTGGGGAGTCGGATCGTTACAAAACATACGCAGTATTTT.

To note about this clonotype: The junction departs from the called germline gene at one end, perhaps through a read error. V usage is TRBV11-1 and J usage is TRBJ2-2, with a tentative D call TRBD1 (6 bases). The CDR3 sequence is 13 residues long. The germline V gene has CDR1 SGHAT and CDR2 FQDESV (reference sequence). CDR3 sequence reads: CASSFWDTWELFF. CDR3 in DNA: TGTGCCAGCAGCTTTTGGGACACTTGGGAACTGTTTTTT.

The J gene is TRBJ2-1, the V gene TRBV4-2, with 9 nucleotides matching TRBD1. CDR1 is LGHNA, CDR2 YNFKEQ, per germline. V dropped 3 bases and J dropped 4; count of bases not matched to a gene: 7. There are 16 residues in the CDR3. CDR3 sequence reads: CASSHAGGQGYNEQFF. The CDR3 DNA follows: TGTGCCAGCAGCCACGCCGGTGGACAGGGGTACAATGAGCAGTTCTTC.

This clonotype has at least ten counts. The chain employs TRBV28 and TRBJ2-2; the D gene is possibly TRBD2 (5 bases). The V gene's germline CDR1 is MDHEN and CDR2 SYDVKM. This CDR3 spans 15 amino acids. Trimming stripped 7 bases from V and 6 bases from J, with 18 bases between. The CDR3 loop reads CASTSVEGRSGELFF. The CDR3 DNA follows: TGTGCCAGCACTTCAGTCGAGGGCCGATCCGGGGAGCTGTTTTTT. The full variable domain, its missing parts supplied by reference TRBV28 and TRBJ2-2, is DVKVTQSSRYLVKRTGEKVFLECVQDMDHENMFWYRQDPGLGLRLIYFSYDVKMKEKGDIPEGYSVSREKKERFSLILESASTNQTSMYLCASTSVEGRSGELFFGEGSRLTVL.

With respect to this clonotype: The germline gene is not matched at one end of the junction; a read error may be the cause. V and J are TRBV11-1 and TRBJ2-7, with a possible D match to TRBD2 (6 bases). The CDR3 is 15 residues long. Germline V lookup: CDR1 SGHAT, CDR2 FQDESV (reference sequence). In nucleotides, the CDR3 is TGTGCCAGCAACTCGTCCCGGGACTCCTCCTACGATCAGTACTTC. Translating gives CASNSSRDSSYDQYF.

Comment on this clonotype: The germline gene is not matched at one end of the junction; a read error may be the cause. CDR3 sequence: CVSSVAVGEQYF. The CDR3 DNA is TGCGTCAGCAGTGTCGCAGTGGGTGAGCAGTACTTC. The chain joins TRBV10-2 to TRBJ2-7; D not certain. Germline CDR1 and CDR2: WSHSY and SAAADI. The CDR3 spans 12 residues.